Each of the 18 T cell receptor delta chains below was sequenced from the same sample in a study of γδ T cells in repeated Plasmodium falciparum infection. TCRdb reprocessed the multiplex PCR reads through CATT. In the table there are roughly 93,000 delta-chain clones, roughly 1.4% of which are singletons. Gammadelta T cells were flow-sorted from PBMC into Vgamma9/Vdelta2+ and Vdelta2-negative populations for bulk analysis. Sequencing was done on a sample of gamma-delta T cells from blood. The source is a pool of human donors (malaria-infected and uninfected, not separated).

Points on this clone: The protein TCRdb gives is from a much larger clone and does not agree with this DNA's translation at residue 6, likely a read error; the protein shown here comes from the DNA. The chain has TRDV2 and TRDJ1, with D unresolved. Matching the DNA to germline supplied the J gene, which TCRdb does not give. Trimming took off 0 bases at V and 0 bases at J, with 10 bases between the two ends. Germline assignment: CDR1 GEAIGNYY and CDR2 EKD. This CDR3 contains 15 residues. CDR3 DNA: TGTGCCTGTGACACCGAAGGGTTCTACACCGATAAACTCATCTTT. Translation: CACDTEGFYTDKLIF.

The table lists this clone with a few counts. For this DNA, TCRdb reports the protein of a much larger clone, which diverges at residue 7, most likely from a read error; the protein presented here is translated directly from the DNA. This chain connects TRDV2 to TRDJ1, with D possibly being TRDD2 or TRDD3 (5 bases each). The J gene is absent in TCRdb and was assigned here via DNA matching to germline. Germline V gene data show CDR1 as GEAIGNYY and CDR2 as EKD. The CDR3 is 18 amino acids. The V gene lost 1 base and the J gene lost 0 bases, with 20 bases spanning the gap. This chain's CDR3 is CACDTLPSIRGHTDKLIF. The CDR3 region has the DNA TGTGCCTGTGACACTCTACCTTCTATCAGGGGACACACCGATAAACTCATCTTT.

This clone has a count of ten or more. The protein that TCRdb holds for this DNA derives from a much larger clone and differs from the translated DNA at residue 16, which likely indicates a read error; the protein shown here is translated from the DNA. The CDR3 DNA is TGTGCCTGTGACACCCTCCTACTGGGGGATACCCGCTACACCGATAGACTCATCTTT. Translated, it gives CACDTLLLGDTRYTDRLIF. The chain is built from TRDV2 and TRDJ1, with 12 bases aligning to TRDD3. TCRdb leaves out the J gene; it was filled in here by matching the DNA to germline. The CDR3 extends over 19 amino acids. Germline V gene data show CDR1 as GEAIGNYY and CDR2 as EKD.

This clone showed up just a few times. This likely traces to a read error, being one base from a far larger clone. Other DNA sequences from this sample encode an identical CDR3 as well. V usage is TRDV1 and J usage is TRDJ1, with 11 bases aligning to TRDD3. TCRdb lists no J gene, so it was determined here by aligning the DNA to germline. This CDR3 contains 22 residues. V lost 1 base to trimming and J lost 0 bases; unmatched junction nucleotides: 19. Germline V gene sequence: CDR1 TSWWSYY, CDR2 QGS. The CDR3 loop reads CALGERSYWGINPPPYTDKLIF. The CDR3 DNA sequence: TGTGCTCTTGGGGAACGTAGCTACTGGGGGATAAACCCTCCGCCGTACACCGATAAACTCATCTTT.

In its sample, this clone was seen many times. Only one base separates this from a far larger clonotype, so it likely reflects a read error. Other DNA sequences within the sample encode an identical CDR3. The gene calls are TRDV1 and TRDJ1, with 11 bases aligning to TRDD3. The J gene, absent from TCRdb, was called here by matching the DNA to germline. CDR1 TSWWSYY and CDR2 QGS come from the germline V gene. The CDR3 totals 25 residues. Losses at the gene ends were 6 bases for V and 0 bases for J; bases not matched to a gene: 33. The CDR3: CALGIGWRPPIWGIPEESYTDKLIF. The CDR3 nucleotides are TGTGCTCTTGGAATAGGGTGGCGGCCTCCCATCTGGGGGATACCCGAAGAATCGTACACCGATAAACTCATCTTT.

This clone was recorded a few times. This probably arose from a read error, given a far larger clone one base away. The sample holds other DNA sequences that translate to the same CDR3. The chain couples TRDV2 to TRDJ1, with 11 bases that match TRDD3. Germline V lookup: CDR1 GEAIGNYY, CDR2 EKD. This CDR3 comprises 16 residues. CDR3 DNA: TGTGCTTGTGACTTACTGGGGGATAGGTACACCGATAAACTCATCTTT. As protein: CACDLLGDRYTDKLIF.

This clone has more than one count but fewer than ten. The protein in TCRdb stems from a much larger clone and differs at residue 4 from this DNA's translation, likely a read error; here the protein is translated from the DNA. The V and J genes are TRDV3 and TRDJ1; the match to TRDD3 covers 10 bases. This CDR3 has 21 residues. V lost 5 bases and J lost 6; bases outside the gene matches: 33. Germline assignment: CDR1 TVYSNPD and CDR2 GDNSRS (reference sequence). The CDR3 loop reads CARASPSLPYLLYWGINKLIF. In nucleotides, the CDR3 is TGTGCCCGAGCCTCGCCAAGCCTTCCTTATCTACTGTACTGGGGGATCAATAAACTCATCTTT.

Concerning this clone itself: TCRdb shows a much larger clone's protein in place of this DNA's translation, and the two differ at residue 11, likely through a read error; the protein shown is translated from the DNA. CDR3 amino acids: CACDRILGIRPWDTRQMFF. Here the CDR3 DNA reads TGTGCCTGTGACCGGATACTGGGGATACGCCCCTGGGACACCCGACAGATGTTTTTC. This sequence joins TRDV2 and TRDJ3; 9 bases map to TRDD3. In the absence of a J gene in TCRdb, the DNA was matched to germline to assign it here. The ends lost 3 bases at V and 2 bases at J; junction bases unmatched: 10. The germline V gene has CDR1 GEAIGNYY and CDR2 EKD. This CDR3 contains 19 residues.

There are a few counts of this clone. A read error is the likely source, as a far larger clone sits one nucleotide away. Different DNA sequences within this sample yield the same CDR3. The CDR3, as DNA: TGTGCCTGTGATACCGTCATACTGGGGGATACAACAGATCACTCCTGGGACACCCGACAGATGTTTTTC. Amino acids: CACDTVILGDTTDHSWDTRQMFF. This chain links TRDV2 with TRDJ3; 12 bases map to TRDD3. No J gene is reported in TCRdb; it was inferred here by comparing the DNA with germline. Germline loops: CDR1 GEAIGNYY, CDR2 EKD. The CDR3 length is 23 residues. The J segment lost 0 bases and the V segment lost 4 bases, leaving 18 bases of the junction unmatched.

Only a few counts were recorded for this clone. This likely reflects a read error, since a far larger clone is one base away. Other nucleotide sequences from this sample produce the same CDR3. The V call is TRDV2, the J call TRDJ1, with TRDD3 identical over 9 bases. Matching the DNA to germline supplied the J gene, which TCRdb does not give. Unmatched junction bases numbered 15, after V lost 0 bases and J lost 2 bases. Germline CDR1 reads GEAIGNYY; CDR2 reads EKD. There are 19 residues in the CDR3. This CDR3 reads CACDTLAPTTGGPTDKLIF. CDR3 DNA sequence: TGTGCCTGTGACACCCTCGCCCCTACTACTGGGGGACCTACCGATAAACTCATCTTT.

Comment on this clone: This is likely an artifact of a read error, given a far larger clone one base away. Other DNA sequences in this specimen translate into the identical CDR3. No J gene was assigned, while the V gene was called as TRDV1; TRDD3 reflects the table's D call only, with no check against the DNA. The CDR3 covers 19 residues. CDR1 is TSWWSYY, CDR2 QGS, per germline. The CDR3 protein is CALGESLPTQPRYCLELIF. The CDR3 DNA follows: TGTGCTCTTGGGGAAAGCCTTCCTACACAACCTAGATACTGCTTAGAACTCATCTTC.

This clone occurred a few times. A far larger clone lies a single base away; this is likely a read error. This same CDR3 is encoded by further DNA sequences in the sample. The J gene is uncalled and the V gene is TRDV1; the table names TRDD3, a call not compared with the DNA. From germline, CDR1 is TSWWSYY and CDR2 QGS. This CDR3 region has 21 residues. The CDR3 loop is CALGPPWGRWGGAGETDKLIF. The CDR3 region has the DNA TGTGCTCTTGGGCCACCCTGGGGACGATGGGGGGGCGCGGGGGAAACCGATAAACTCATATTT.

This clone came up a few times. The mismatch at residue 18 between this DNA's translation and the TCRdb protein of a much larger clone likely reflects a read error; the protein shown is translated from the DNA. The chain joins TRDV1 to TRDJ1; D may be TRDD2 or TRDD3 (6 bases each). TCRdb supplies no J gene; here it was assigned by aligning the nucleotide sequence to germline. The CDR3 consists of 23 residues. Germline V gene sequence: CDR1 TSWWSYY, CDR2 QGS. Trimming removed 5 bases at V and 3 bases at J, with 40 bases between. CDR3 nucleotide sequence: TGTGCTCTTGGGTCCTGTGCTCCTACTCCTTGGGATTGGGGGCCACCCTACGCCGATAAACTCATCTTT. It yields the protein CALGSCAPTPWDWGPPYADKLIF.

Comment on this clone: A read error likely explains why the TCRdb protein, taken from a much larger clone, differs from this DNA's translation at residue 3; the protein shown is translated from the DNA. The rearrangement uses TRDV2 and TRDJ1, with D possibly TRDD3 on 6 matching bases. The CDR3 extends over 15 amino acids. The germline V gene has CDR1 GEAIGNYY and CDR2 EKD. The CDR3 reads CARDVVGGQGDKLIF. The CDR3, as DNA: TGTGCCCGTGACGTGGTGGGGGGCCAAGGCGATAAACTCATCTTT.

This clone has a handful of counts. This chain connects TRDV1 to TRDJ1; 12 nucleotides line up with TRDD3. As TCRdb names no J gene, one was assigned here on the basis of a DNA match to germline. V gave up 3 bases and J gave up 7 bases; unmatched junction bases: 27. Germline lookup yields CDR1 TSWWSYY and CDR2 QGS. This CDR3 is 22 amino acids long. CDR3 region: CALGDSSVLDLNWGIQGVKLIF. CDR3 bases: TGTGCTCTTGGGGATTCTAGTGTTCTAGATTTGAACTGGGGGATACAGGGGGTTAAACTCATCTTT.

This clone was observed many times. For this DNA, TCRdb reports the protein of a much larger clone, which diverges at residue 10, most likely from a read error; the protein presented here is translated directly from the DNA. V and J are TRDV1 and TRDJ1; no firm D call. Germline values: CDR1 TSWWSYY, CDR2 QGS. V was clipped by 3 bases and J by 0 bases, with 26 bases between them. The CDR3 is 20 amino acids. The CDR3, as DNA: TGTGCTCTTGGGGAGGCTAGGAGGCTGGAGGATCCTTGGTACACCGATAAACTCATCTTT. Amino acid sequence: CALGEARRLEDPWYTDKLIF.

This clone was found a few times. The sample contains more than one DNA sequence encoding this CDR3. CDR3 in DNA: TGTGCTCTTGGGGGAGGCCTTCCTACGTCCTGGGGGACCTACACCGATAAACTCATCTTT. It specifies CALGGGLPTSWGTYTDKLIF. The chain uses TRDV1 and TRDJ1; maybe TRDD2 (9 bases). The J gene, absent from TCRdb, was called here by matching the DNA to germline. The germline gives CDR1 TSWWSYY, CDR2 QGS. V shed 4 bases and J shed 0 bases, with 27 bases lying between them. This CDR3 contains 20 residues.

About this clone itself: A far larger clone is only one base removed, so a read error is likely. This chain joins TRDV2 and TRDJ1; 8 bases match TRDD3. The J gene, left out of TCRdb, was set here by checking the DNA against germline. The germline V gene has CDR1 GEAIGNYY and CDR2 EKD. The V segment lost 3 bases and the J segment 2 bases; nucleotides outside the gene matches: 10. This CDR3 spans 16 amino acids. CDR3 amino acids: CACDQLGDPNTDKLIF. Here the CDR3 DNA reads TGTGCCTGTGACCAGCTGGGGGACCCGAATACCGATAAACTCATCTTT.